One sample yielded the 27 T cell receptor beta chains listed below, sequenced in a study of blood T cells in healthy people across ages (dated by TCRdb to 2015 to 2017). Libraries were made using 5' RACE. Sequenced on an Illumina HiSeq 2500. A second PCR of about 7 to 12 cycles was performed with a sample-barcoded 5' primer and a J-beta primer mix. TCRdb reran the public reads through fastp at Q25 and MiXCR, keeping productive beta chains. Rows with one shared CDR3 protein collapse into an entry with the most common genes and DNA. For this sample there are about 1.4 million distinct CDR3 sequences; roughly 64% appear just once. The ten largest clones add up to more than 6% of the sample. The sample comprised blood. These receptors all come from a man younger than 30 in good health.

The V call is TRBV5-1, the J call TRBJ2-3; D possibly corresponds to TRBD2 (5 bases). V lost 4 bases to trimming and J lost 0 bases, with 12 bases between them. Germline-derived CDR1 and CDR2 are SGHRS and YFSETQ. The length of the CDR3 is 15 residues. The DNA for the CDR3 is TGCGCCAGCAGCCCAATTACGGGGAGCACAGATACGCAGTATTTT. It encodes CASSPITGSTDTQYF.

V and J are TRBV4-2 and TRBJ2-3; 8 bases are shared with TRBD2. CDR3 length: 16 residues. Germline trimming cut 2 bases from V and 3 bases from J; bases unmatched to any gene: 7. The germline gives CDR1 LGHNA, CDR2 YNFKEQ. This CDR3 is CASSQQRGGGTDTQYF. In DNA, the CDR3 is TGTGCCAGCAGCCAACAACGGGGGGGAGGGACAGATACGCAGTATTTT.

The rearrangement links TRBV20-1 to TRBJ2-6; tentatively, D is TRBD1 (5 bases). The V gene's germline CDR1 is DFQATT and CDR2 SNEGSKA (reference sequence). Between the trimmed V and J ends, which lost 6 bases and 0 bases, there was a span of 9 bases. This CDR3 is built from 14 residues. In nucleotides, the CDR3 is TGCAGTGCGCCGACAGCCTCTGGGGCCAACGTCCTGACTTTC. Translating gives CSAPTASGANVLTF.

The rearrangement joins TRBV7-2 to TRBJ2-3; 11 bases line up with TRBD1. V dropped 5 bases and J dropped 6; count of bases not matched to a gene: 7. Germline V gives CDR1 SGHTA, CDR2 FQGNSA. This CDR3 comprises 15 residues. The CDR3 protein is CASSRKDRGLDTQYF. CDR3 nucleotides: TGTGCCAGCAGCCGCAAGGACAGGGGGCTGGATACGCAGTATTTT.

The J gene is TRBJ1-1, the V gene TRBV2; 7 positions agree with TRBD1. V gave up 4 bases and J gave up 4 bases; unmatched junction bases: 6. Germline CDR1 and CDR2: SNHLY and FYNNEI. CDR3 size: 14 residues. The CDR3 DNA reads TGTGCCAGCAGTGGCGACAGGGCAAGCACTGAAGCTTTCTTT. Translated: CASSGDRASTEAFF. Variable domain in full (rest from reference TRBV2 and TRBJ1-1): EPEVTQTPSHQVTQMGQEVILRCVPISNHLYFYWYRQILGQKVEFLVSFYNNEISEKSEIFDDQFSVERPDGSNFTLKIRSTKLEDSAMYFCASSGDRASTEAFFGQGTRLTVV.

The J gene is TRBJ2-1, the V gene TRBV6-1, with 12 positions matching TRBD2. V lost 11 bases to trimming and J lost 8 bases; unmatched junction nucleotides: 10. CDR1 and CDR2 (germline): MNHNS, SASEGT. The CDR3 extends over 14 amino acids. The CDR3: CAGRSSGRAHEQFF. The CDR3, as DNA: TGTGCCGGGAGGTCTAGCGGGAGGGCCCATGAGCAGTTCTTC.

The J gene is TRBJ1-6, the V gene TRBV7-2; possibly TRBD1 for D (5 bases). This CDR3 region has 16 residues. V was clipped by 5 bases and J by 10 bases, with 21 bases between them. The germline V gene has CDR1 SGHTA and CDR2 FQGNSA. CDR3 loop: CASSLTRTAGGSPLHF. Here the CDR3 DNA reads TGTGCCAGCAGCCTAACAAGGACCGCGGGGGGATCACCCCTCCACTTT.

This sequence joins TRBV7-9 and TRBJ1-2; TRBD1 aligns across 7 bases. This CDR3 comprises 16 residues. The V gene end was trimmed by 0 bases and the J gene end by 2 bases; junction bases not matched to a gene: 6. CDR1 SEHNR and CDR2 FQNEAQ come from the germline V gene (reference sequence). In nucleotides, the CDR3 is TGTGCCAGCAGCTTAGCGGGACGCAGGGGGAACTATGGCTACACCTTC. Residues: CASSLAGRRGNYGYTF.

The rearrangement joins TRBV10-2 to TRBJ2-3, with 13 bases lining up with TRBD2. This CDR3 region has 15 residues. Looked up from germline, CDR1 is WSHSY and CDR2 is SAAADI. V trimming: 6 bases; J trimming: 5 bases; junction bases outside the gene matches: 5. CDR3: CASRGTSGMGDTQYF. The DNA of the CDR3 is TGCGCCAGCAGGGGGACTAGCGGGATGGGAGATACGCAGTATTTT.

This sequence joins TRBV6-1 and TRBJ2-2, with D possibly matching TRBD2 (6 bases). Deletions cut 3 bases from V and 4 bases from J, with 21 bases between. This CDR3 contains 18 residues. CDR1 is MNHNS, CDR2 SASEGT, per germline. In DNA form, the CDR3 reads TGTGCCAGCAGTGAGAGATTTGCCACTAGCACGGGCACCGGGGAGCTGTTTTTT. Protein product: CASSERFATSTGTGELFF.

This clonotype turned up a few times. The chain joins TRBV7-2 to TRBJ2-5, with 11 positions matching TRBD2. CDR3 size: 16 residues. The germline V gene encodes CDR1 SGHTA and CDR2 FQGNSA. V gave up 1 base and J gave up 5 bases; unmatched junction bases: 6. The CDR3 spells CASSLVGLAAAETQYF. As DNA, the CDR3 is TGTGCCAGCAGCTTAGTGGGACTAGCGGCGGCGGAGACCCAGTACTTC.

This clonotype was seen a few times. The chain employs TRBV5-1 and TRBJ1-2; the match to TRBD1 covers 9 bases. There are 13 residues in the CDR3. V shed 5 bases and J 4 bases; nucleotides not matched to a gene: 3. In germline, CDR1 is SGHRS, CDR2 YFSETQ. CDR3 residues: CASSWTGVYGYTF. CDR3 bases: TGCGCCAGCAGTTGGACAGGGGTCTATGGCTACACCTTC.

The V and J genes are TRBV9 and TRBJ2-3; D unresolved. This CDR3 has 14 residues. Germline CDR1 and CDR2: SGDLS and YYNGEE. Trimming stripped 4 bases from V and 5 bases from J, with 14 bases between. The CDR3 bases are TGTGCCAGCAGCCCCGACCCCGGCGGAGATACGCAGTATTTT. It translates to CASSPDPGGDTQYF.

Comments on this clonotype: The junction does not match germline at one end; this may be a read error. This rearrangement joins TRBV7-2 to TRBJ2-1; weak D call: TRBD2 (5 bases). This CDR3 is 13 amino acids long. Germline assignment: CDR1 SGHTA and CDR2 FQGNSA. CDR3 loop: CARSLGWRNEQFF. The CDR3 DNA is TGTGCCAGGAGCTTAGGTTGGAGGAATGAGCAGTTCTTC.

J is TRBJ2-7 and V is TRBV6-6; TRBD1 matches at 11 bases. The J segment lost 7 bases and the V segment lost 0 bases, leaving 2 bases of the junction unmatched. The CDR3 runs 14 residues. Germline CDR1 is MNHNY and CDR2 is SVGAGI (reference sequence). This CDR3 is CASSYSGQGGEQYF. The CDR3 DNA reads as TGTGCCAGCAGTTACTCGGGACAGGGGGGAGAGCAGTACTTC.

The chain combines TRBV20-1 with TRBJ2-7; 7 positions agree with TRBD1. The CDR3 loop spans 13 amino acids. Trimming at V came to 3 bases and at J to 1 base, leaving 3 bases not matched to a gene. The germline gives CDR1 DFQATT, CDR2 SNEGSKA (reference sequence). CDR3 coding DNA: TGCAGTGCTAGGACGGGACAGTCCTACGAGCAGTACTTC. It specifies CSARTGQSYEQYF.

This chain uses TRBV5-1 with TRBJ2-1; D is uncertain. Per the germline V gene, CDR1 is SGHRS and CDR2 is YFSETQ. This CDR3 is built from 11 residues. V was shortened by 1 base and J by 10 bases, with 6 bases between the two germline ends. Written as DNA, the CDR3 is TGCGCCAGCAGCTTGCGACTGGAGCAGTTCTTC. Translating gives CASSLRLEQFF.

The chain links TRBV4-1 to TRBJ2-1; 8 nucleotides line up with TRBD2. Germline V gene data show CDR1 as MGHRA and CDR2 as YSYEKL. The CDR3 contains 15 residues. The ends lost 1 base at V and 3 bases at J; junction bases unmatched: 2. DNA for the CDR3: TGCGCCAGCAGCCAAGCGGGGGGGGACTACAATGAGCAGTTCTTC. This sequence encodes CASSQAGGDYNEQFF.

This clonotype was seen a few times. This sequence joins TRBV12-3 or TRBV12-4 and TRBJ2-4; 11 bases map to TRBD2. The CDR3 is 15 amino acids. V gave up 5 bases and J gave up 13 bases; unmatched junction bases: 13. The CDR3 is CASSTIAGGPGEQYF. CDR3 nucleotide sequence: TGTGCCAGCAGTACGATAGCGGGGGGGCCGGGAGAGCAGTACTTC.

The chain is built from TRBV20-1 and TRBJ2-7; D not certain. Germline V gene sequence: CDR1 DFQATT, CDR2 SNEGSKA (reference sequence). CDR3 length: 15 residues. Trimming cost V 0 bases and J 1 base, with 13 bases left between them. The CDR3 sequence: CSARENKDGSYEQYF. The DNA of the CDR3 is TGCAGTGCTAGAGAGAATAAAGACGGGTCCTACGAGCAGTACTTC.

The chain employs TRBV20-1 and TRBJ1-5, with 8 bases fitting TRBD1. The CDR3 spans 17 residues. The V and J ends lost 0 bases and 2 bases, in that order; junction bases with no gene match: 9. Germline V gene sequence: CDR1 DFQATT, CDR2 SNEGSKA (reference sequence). The CDR3 protein is CSARDQAGGSGNQPQHF. CDR3 coding DNA: TGCAGTGCTAGAGATCAAGCAGGGGGCAGTGGCAATCAGCCCCAGCATTTT.

V is TRBV11-2 and J is TRBJ1-2; D is uncertain. CDR3 length equals 14 residues. Germline CDR1 reads SGHAT; CDR2 reads FQNNGV. V was shortened by 5 bases and J by 4 bases, with 14 bases between the two germline ends. CDR3 nucleotides: TGTGCCAGCAGCGTAGGATGGAGTTCCTATGGCTACACCTTC. Its translation is CASSVGWSSYGYTF.

Concerning this clonotype itself: An end of the junction differs from the germline gene, which may be a read error. The V call is TRBV18, the J call TRBJ1-4; D gene ambiguous. Germline assignment: CDR1 KGHSH and CDR2 LQKENI. This CDR3 is built from 15 residues. The CDR3, as DNA: TGTGCCAGCTCACCTGCTACAGCAACAAATGAAAAACTGTTTTTT. Translating gives CASSPATATNEKLFF.

The chain has TRBV27 and TRBJ2-7; weak D call: TRBD1 (6 bases). The germline V gene encodes CDR1 MNHEY and CDR2 SMNVEV (reference sequence). This CDR3 region has 14 residues. Trimming took 3 bases from V and 6 from J, leaving 15 bases between them. The CDR3, as DNA: TGTGCCAGCAGTTTGGACAGACCTACTTCCGAGCAGTACTTC. This translates into CASSLDRPTSEQYF.

A few counts support this clonotype. CDR3 sequence (DNA): TGTGCCAGCAGTTTAAAGGGGTACAGCTCCTACGAGCAGTACTTC. Amino acid sequence: CASSLKGYSSYEQYF. The chain carries TRBV27 and TRBJ2-7; the D gene is possibly TRBD1 (5 bases). Trimming took 2 bases from V and 0 from J, leaving 11 bases between them. The germline CDR1 and CDR2 sequences are MNHEY and SMNVEV (reference sequence). The CDR3 is 15 amino acids.

The rearrangement joins TRBV7-2 to TRBJ2-1; D is perhaps TRBD2 (5 bases). This CDR3 spans 15 amino acids. Per germline, CDR1 SGHTA and CDR2 FQGNSA. V lost 1 base, J lost 9 bases, and 16 bases lay in between. CDR3 in amino acids: CASSLVTQKEGEQFF. The CDR3 DNA is TGTGCCAGCAGCTTAGTTACCCAGAAAGAGGGTGAGCAGTTCTTC.

J is TRBJ1-2 and V is TRBV7-9; weak D call: TRBD1 (6 bases). The CDR3 is 12 amino acids. CDR1 is SEHNR and CDR2 is FQNEAQ in the germline V gene (reference sequence). The V gene lost 3 bases and the J gene lost 8 bases, with 10 bases spanning the gap. The CDR3 bases are TGTGCCAGCAGCTTCAAAGGGGGGGGCTACACCTTC. It yields the protein CASSFKGGGYTF. Variable domain in full (rest from reference TRBV7-9 and TRBJ1-2): DTGVSQNPRHKITKRGQNVTFRCDPISEHNRLYWYRQTLGQGPEFLTYFQNEAQLEKSRLLSDRFSAERPKGSFSTLEIQRTEQGDSAMYLCASSFKGGGYTFGSGTRLTVV.